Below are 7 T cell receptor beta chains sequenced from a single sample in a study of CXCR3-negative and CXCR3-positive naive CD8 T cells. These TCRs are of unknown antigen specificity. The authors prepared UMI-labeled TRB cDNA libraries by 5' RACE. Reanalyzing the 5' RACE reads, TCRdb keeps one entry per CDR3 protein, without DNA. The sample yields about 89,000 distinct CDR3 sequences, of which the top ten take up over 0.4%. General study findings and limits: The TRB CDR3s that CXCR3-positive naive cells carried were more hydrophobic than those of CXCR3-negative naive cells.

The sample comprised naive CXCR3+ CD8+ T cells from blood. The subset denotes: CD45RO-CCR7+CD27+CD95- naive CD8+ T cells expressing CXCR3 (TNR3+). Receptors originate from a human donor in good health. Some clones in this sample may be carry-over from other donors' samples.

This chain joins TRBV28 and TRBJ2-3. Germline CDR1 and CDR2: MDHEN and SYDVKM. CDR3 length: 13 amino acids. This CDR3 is CASSLARRDTQYF. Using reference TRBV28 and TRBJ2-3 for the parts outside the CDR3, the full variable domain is DVKVTQSSRYLVKRTGEKVFLECVQDMDHENMFWYRQDPGLGLRLIYFSYDVKMKEKGDIPEGYSVSREKKERFSLILESASTNQTSMYLCASSLARRDTQYFGPGTRLTVL.

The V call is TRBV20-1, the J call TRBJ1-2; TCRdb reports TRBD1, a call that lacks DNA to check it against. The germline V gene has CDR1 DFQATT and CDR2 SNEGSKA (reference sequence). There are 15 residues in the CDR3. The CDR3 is CSAISGTGGVYGYTF.

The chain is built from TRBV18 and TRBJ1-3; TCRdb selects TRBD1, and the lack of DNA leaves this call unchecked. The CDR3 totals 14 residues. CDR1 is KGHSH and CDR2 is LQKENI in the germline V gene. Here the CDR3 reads CASSLPGQLNTIYF.

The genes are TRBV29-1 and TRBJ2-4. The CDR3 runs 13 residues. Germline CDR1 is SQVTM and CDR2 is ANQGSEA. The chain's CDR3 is CSVVGPANNIQYF.

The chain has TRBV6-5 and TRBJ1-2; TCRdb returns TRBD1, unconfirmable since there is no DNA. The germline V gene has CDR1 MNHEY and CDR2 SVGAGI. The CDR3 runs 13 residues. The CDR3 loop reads CASGVSDMGGYTF.

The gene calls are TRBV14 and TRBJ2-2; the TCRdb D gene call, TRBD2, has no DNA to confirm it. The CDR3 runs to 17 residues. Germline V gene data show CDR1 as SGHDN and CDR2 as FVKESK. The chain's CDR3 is CASSRDFIRLHTGELFF.

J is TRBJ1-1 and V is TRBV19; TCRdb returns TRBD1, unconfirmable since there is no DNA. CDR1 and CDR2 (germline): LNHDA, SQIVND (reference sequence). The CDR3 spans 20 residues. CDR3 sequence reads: CASSIPEWGQGAGMNTEAFF. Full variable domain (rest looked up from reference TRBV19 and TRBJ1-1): DGGITQSPKYLFRKEGQNVTLSCEQNLNHDAMYWYRQDPGQGLRLIYYSQIVNDFQKGDIAEGYSVSREKKESFPLTVTSAQKNPTAFYLCASSIPEWGQGAGMNTEAFFGQGTRLTVV.